The 2 T cell receptor beta chains below were found in one sample sequenced in a study of blood T cells in healthy people across ages. It was with a sample-barcoded 5' primer and a J-beta primer mix that a second PCR of roughly 6 to 11 cycles was run. Each CDR3 protein is one row after TCRdb ran MiXCR on the 5' RACE reads. The sample has 1.5 million to 2 million distinct CDR3 sequences, 28% seen once; the top ten hold about 7.7%. The sequencing input was blood. Receptors originate from a woman in her twenties or thirties in good health.

Note on this clonotype: One end of the junction fails to match germline, which may point to a read error. The genes are TRBV7-6 and TRBJ2-1; TRBD2 might be the D (7 bases). The CDR3 length is 13 residues. The germline gives CDR1 SGHVS, CDR2 FNYEAQ. The CDR3 sequence is CANSLERGGEQFF. CDR3 nucleotides: TGTGCCAACAGCTTAGAGAGGGGGGGTGAGCAGTTCTTC.

The table lists this clonotype with a few counts. The gene calls are TRBV5-1 and TRBJ2-3, with 9 positions matching TRBD2. The CDR3 has 16 residues. The J segment lost 2 bases and the V segment lost 0 bases, leaving 4 bases of the junction unmatched. Germline CDR1 SGHRS, CDR2 YFSETQ. The CDR3 is CASSLVLAGNTDTQYF. Written as DNA, the CDR3 is TGCGCCAGCAGCTTGGTCCTAGCGGGAAACACAGATACGCAGTATTTT.